The 20 T cell receptor beta chains reported below all come from one sample, sequenced in a study of T-cell reconstitution after alpha-beta-depleted transplantation in children. A TCRbeta library incorporating unique molecular identifiers was prepared. TCRdb analysed the PCR reads with MiXCR anew, one entry per CDR3 protein. This sample has 550,000 to 600,000 distinct CDR3 sequences, with 23% found just once. The sequenced sample was PBMCs, mostly from graft donor cells, obtained 360 days after TCRalphabeta/CD19-depleted stem cell transplant. The receptors shown here come from a boy under two years old who had a stem cell transplant for acute myeloid leukemia, so the T cells may come from the graft donor.

There are many counts of this clonotype. This chain uses TRBV29-1 with TRBJ2-3; 9 bases are shared with TRBD2. Per germline, CDR1 SQVTM and CDR2 ANQGSEA. Trimming cost V 4 bases and J 10 bases; bases outside gene matches: 12. This CDR3 is 14 amino acids long. In nucleotides, the CDR3 is TGCAGCGTTGTCAGCGGGGGGCGGGTCGGAGCGCAGTATTTT. Its protein is CSVVSGGRVGAQYF.

The table lists this clonotype with many counts. The chain combines TRBV15 with TRBJ2-4; 10 bases map to TRBD1. In germline, CDR1 is LNHNV, CDR2 YYDKDF (reference sequence). The junction had 5 bases not matched to a gene; V was cut back by 3 bases and J by 0 bases. This CDR3 spans 17 amino acids. CDR3 amino acids: CATSSLTGGRAKNIQYF. In DNA, the CDR3 is TGTGCCACCAGCAGTTTGACAGGGGGCAGAGCCAAAAACATTCAGTACTTC.

The rearrangement uses TRBV27 and TRBJ2-3; D gene ambiguous. This CDR3 has 13 residues. Trimming stripped 6 bases from V and 2 bases from J, with 9 bases between. Germline values: CDR1 MNHEY, CDR2 SMNVEV (reference sequence). The CDR3, as DNA: TGTGCCAGCAGGTTGGGCTACACAGATACGCAGTATTTT. This codes for CASRLGYTDTQYF.

This clonotype has a count of ten or more. This chain connects TRBV28 to TRBJ2-3; possible D gene TRBD2, 5 bases. CDR3 length: 13 amino acids. Trimming took 4 bases from V and 4 from J, leaving 9 bases between them. The germline CDR1 and CDR2 sequences are MDHEN and SYDVKM. The chain's CDR3 is CASSSISADTQYF. For the CDR3, the DNA is TGTGCCAGCAGTTCCATTAGCGCAGATACGCAGTATTTT. Variable domain in full (rest from reference TRBV28 and TRBJ2-3): DVKVTQSSRYLVKRTGEKVFLECVQDMDHENMFWYRQDPGLGLRLIYFSYDVKMKEKGDIPEGYSVSREKKERFSLILESASTNQTSMYLCASSSISADTQYFGPGTRLTVL.

This clonotype has just a few counts. This sequence joins TRBV12-3 or TRBV12-4 and TRBJ2-7; D call uncertain. The CDR3 consists of 11 residues. Trimming removed 3 bases from V and 5 bases from J, with 5 bases in between. CDR3 bases: TGTGCCAGCAGTTTGTCCGACGAGCAGTACGTC. It codes for CASSLSDEQYV.

This clonotype was picked up many times. The rearrangement links TRBV10-3 to TRBJ2-3, with 8 bases matching TRBD2. With 2 bases clipped from V and 2 bases from J, the junction kept 3 bases outside the gene matches. The CDR3 is made up of 15 amino acids. CDR1 ENHRY and CDR2 SYGVKD come from the germline V gene. CDR3 DNA: TGTGCCATCAGTGAGACTAGCGGTATCACAGATACGCAGTATTTT. Translated: CAISETSGITDTQYF.

This clonotype was seen more than once but under ten times. The chain has TRBV6-1 and TRBJ1-1; a possible D gene is TRBD1 (5 bases). CDR1 and CDR2 (germline): MNHNS, SASEGT. The V end was cut by 8 bases, the J end by 4 bases, with 20 bases between. There are 15 residues in the CDR3. As DNA, the CDR3 is TGTGCCAGCCAGCGCGGCGGACGCGGGGGCACTGAAGCTTTCTTT. This codes for CASQRGGRGGTEAFF.

The chain employs TRBV20-1 and TRBJ2-1; D perhaps matches TRBD1 (8 bases). The V end was cut by 6 bases, the J end by 7 bases, with 19 bases between. The CDR3 length is 14 residues. Per germline, CDR1 DFQATT and CDR2 SNEGSKA (reference sequence). CDR3 in DNA: TGCAGTGCCGGACACAGGGGGAGGGGGAATGAGCAGTTCTTC. Translated, it gives CSAGHRGRGNEQFF.

The gene calls are TRBV29-1 and TRBJ2-3, with a possible D match to TRBD2 (7 bases). This CDR3 is 17 amino acids long. Per the germline V gene, CDR1 is SQVTM and CDR2 is ANQGSEA. With 5 bases removed from V and 1 base from J, the gap between germline ends came to 22 bases. The CDR3 here is CSVKGGRAGTRTDTQYF. Written as DNA, the CDR3 is TGCAGCGTTAAAGGGGGTCGAGCGGGGACTCGCACAGATACGCAGTATTTT.

This clonotype was recorded a few times. V is TRBV6-1 and J is TRBJ2-2; TRBD2 is a possible D gene (5 bases). This CDR3 contains 13 residues. The germline V and J ends were trimmed by 7 bases and 4 bases, with 10 bases remaining between them. Germline V CDR1 and CDR2: MNHNS, SASEGT. The CDR3 here is CASKRASTGELFF. The CDR3 DNA sequence: TGTGCCAGCAAGAGGGCAAGCACCGGGGAGCTGTTTTTT.

This clonotype was recorded a few times. This chain connects TRBV7-9 to TRBJ1-3; unclear D gene. Deletions cut 0 bases from V and 4 bases from J, with 10 bases between. The CDR3 runs 15 residues. Germline values: CDR1 SEHNR, CDR2 FQNEAQ (reference sequence). CDR3 amino acids: CASSLARVLGNTIYF. The CDR3 region has the DNA TGTGCCAGCAGCTTAGCTCGGGTACTCGGAAACACCATATATTTT.

This clonotype has a handful of counts. This sequence joins TRBV6-5 and TRBJ2-1; 13 nucleotides agree with TRBD2. Losses at the gene ends were 4 bases for V and 0 bases for J; bases not matched to a gene: 9. Germline V gene lookup returns CDR1 MNHEY and CDR2 SVGAGI. This CDR3 has 19 residues. CDR3 protein: CASSLSGTSGEGSYNEQFF. The CDR3 DNA reads as TGTGCCAGCAGTTTGTCCGGGACTAGCGGGGAAGGCTCCTACAATGAGCAGTTCTTC.

This clonotype was seen ten or more times. This chain uses TRBV29-1 with TRBJ1-1; D gene unclear. Trimming stripped 4 bases from V and 0 bases from J, with 6 bases between. The CDR3 contains 12 residues. CDR1 is SQVTM and CDR2 is ANQGSEA in the germline V gene. The CDR3 DNA reads TGCAGCGTTGCGCCAGTGAACACTGAAGCTTTCTTT. Amino acid sequence: CSVAPVNTEAFF.

V is TRBV6-1 and J is TRBJ2-3, with D possibly being TRBD1 (6 bases). The CDR3 extends over 15 amino acids. Between the trimmed V and J ends, which lost 2 bases and 4 bases, there was a span of 13 bases. Germline V gene lookup returns CDR1 MNHNS and CDR2 SASEGT. Here the CDR3 reads CASSEKGVLADTQYF. The CDR3 nucleotides are TGTGCCAGCAGTGAAAAGGGGGTGCTCGCAGATACGCAGTATTTT.

This clonotype was observed at least ten times. This chain joins TRBV29-1 and TRBJ2-7; no reliable D call. Germline V gene lookup returns CDR1 SQVTM and CDR2 ANQGSEA. The CDR3 runs 13 residues. V lost 4 bases and J lost 0, with 10 bases in between. Written as DNA, the CDR3 is TGCAGCGTTGTGGCGGTGAGCTCCTACGAGCAGTACTTC. Encoded protein: CSVVAVSSYEQYF.

V and J are TRBV12-3 or TRBV12-4 and TRBJ2-1; tentatively, D is TRBD1 or TRBD2 (6 bases each). The CDR3 is 11 amino acids. V lost 3 bases, J lost 12 bases, and 9 bases lay in between. The CDR3 here is CASSLGGWQFF. In DNA, the CDR3 is TGTGCCAGCAGTTTGGGGGGCTGGCAGTTCTTC.

The table lists this clonotype with many counts. The V and J genes are TRBV7-2 and TRBJ2-1, with unresolved D. The V gene's germline CDR1 is SGHTA and CDR2 FQGNSA. Trimming shortened V by 2 bases and J by 10 bases, and 9 bases separated the two germline ends. The CDR3 spans 12 residues. Here the CDR3 reads CASSLRAREQFF. In nucleotides, the CDR3 is TGTGCCAGCAGCTTAAGGGCCAGGGAGCAGTTCTTC.

This clonotype was seen more than once but under ten times. The chain is built from TRBV18 and TRBJ1-6; 8 positions agree with TRBD1. In germline, CDR1 is KGHSH, CDR2 LQKENI. CDR3 size: 16 residues. V gave up 4 bases and J gave up 7 bases; unmatched junction bases: 9. CDR3 nucleotides: TGTGCCAGCTCACAATTGGACAGGGCGGACAATTCACCCCTCCACTTT. Protein: CASSQLDRADNSPLHF.

In this sample, this clonotype turned up a few times. The genes are TRBV20-1 and TRBJ2-7; TRBD2 is a possible D gene (7 bases). CDR1 and CDR2 from the germline V gene are DFQATT and SNEGSKA (reference sequence). The CDR3 has 14 amino acids. Trimming cost V 2 bases and J 7 bases, with 18 bases left between them. The CDR3 nucleotides read TGCAGTGCTAGACCACCCACAGGGAGGGTGGAGCAGTACGTC. Translation gives CSARPPTGRVEQYV.

This clonotype was counted ten times or more. The gene calls are TRBV12-3 or TRBV12-4 and TRBJ1-3; a possible D gene is TRBD1 (5 bases). This CDR3 is built from 14 residues. V lost 11 bases, J lost 2 bases, and 16 bases lay in between. The CDR3 here is CAAMPGTAGNTIYF. Written as DNA, the CDR3 is TGTGCCGCGATGCCTGGGACGGCTGGAAACACCATATATTTT.